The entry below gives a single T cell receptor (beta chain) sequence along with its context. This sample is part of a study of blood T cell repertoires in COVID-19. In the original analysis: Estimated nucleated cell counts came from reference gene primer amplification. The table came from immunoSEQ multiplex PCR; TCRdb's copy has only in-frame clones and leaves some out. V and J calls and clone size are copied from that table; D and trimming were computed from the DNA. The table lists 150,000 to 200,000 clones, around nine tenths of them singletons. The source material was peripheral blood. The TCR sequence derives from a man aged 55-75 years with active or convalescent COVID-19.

This chain's CDR3 is CASREAQGFGRNTIYF. The CDR3 nucleotides are TGTGCCAGCAGAGAAGCACAGGGGTTTGGTAGAAACACCATATATTTT. The chain links TRBV7-2 to TRBJ1-3; 7 bases match TRBD1. V shed 6 bases and J 5 bases; nucleotides not matched to a gene: 13. The CDR3 is 16 residues long. Germline V CDR1 and CDR2: SGHTA, FQGNSA.